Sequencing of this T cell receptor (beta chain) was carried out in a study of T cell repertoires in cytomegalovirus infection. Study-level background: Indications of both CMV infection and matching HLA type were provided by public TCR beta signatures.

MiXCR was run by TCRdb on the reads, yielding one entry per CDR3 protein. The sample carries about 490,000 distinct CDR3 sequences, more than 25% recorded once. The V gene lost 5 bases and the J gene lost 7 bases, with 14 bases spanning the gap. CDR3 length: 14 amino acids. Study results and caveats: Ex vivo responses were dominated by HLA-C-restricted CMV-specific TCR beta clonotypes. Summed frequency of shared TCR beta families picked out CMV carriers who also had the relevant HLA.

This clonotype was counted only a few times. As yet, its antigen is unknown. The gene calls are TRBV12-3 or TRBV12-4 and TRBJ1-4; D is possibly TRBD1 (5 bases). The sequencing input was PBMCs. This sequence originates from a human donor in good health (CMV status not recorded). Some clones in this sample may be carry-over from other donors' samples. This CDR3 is CASSPQVKLEKLFF. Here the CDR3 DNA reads TGTGCCAGCAGTCCACAGGTGAAGCTTGAAAAACTGTTTTTT.